This T cell receptor (beta chain) was captured in a study of cytomegalovirus exposure and HLA in healthy donors. On the study more broadly: The 90 to 150 validation repertoires, a later analysis reported, used the same platform as the approximately 700 first-cohort repertoires. Points from the study as a whole: Accounts indicate the classifier identified cytomegalovirus status with strong specificity and sensitivity.

Worth noting for this clone: The antigen remains undetermined.

Assay used: immunoSEQ multiplex PCR; TCRdb lists only in-frame clones, some missing. The profile shows about 240,000 clones, around nine tenths of them singletons. This clonotype was obtained from a young man in good health and CMV-seronegative. Sequencing was performed on PBMCs.

CDR3 DNA sequence: TGTGCCAGCATTAGGGGGTTAGCTGCTTTCTTT. Amino acids: CASIRGLAAFF. This chain uses TRBV6-5 with TRBJ1-1; D is possibly TRBD1 (6 bases). This CDR3 has 11 amino acids. Trimming removed 7 bases at V and 11 bases at J, with 14 bases between. Looked up from germline, CDR1 is MNHEY and CDR2 is SVGAGI.